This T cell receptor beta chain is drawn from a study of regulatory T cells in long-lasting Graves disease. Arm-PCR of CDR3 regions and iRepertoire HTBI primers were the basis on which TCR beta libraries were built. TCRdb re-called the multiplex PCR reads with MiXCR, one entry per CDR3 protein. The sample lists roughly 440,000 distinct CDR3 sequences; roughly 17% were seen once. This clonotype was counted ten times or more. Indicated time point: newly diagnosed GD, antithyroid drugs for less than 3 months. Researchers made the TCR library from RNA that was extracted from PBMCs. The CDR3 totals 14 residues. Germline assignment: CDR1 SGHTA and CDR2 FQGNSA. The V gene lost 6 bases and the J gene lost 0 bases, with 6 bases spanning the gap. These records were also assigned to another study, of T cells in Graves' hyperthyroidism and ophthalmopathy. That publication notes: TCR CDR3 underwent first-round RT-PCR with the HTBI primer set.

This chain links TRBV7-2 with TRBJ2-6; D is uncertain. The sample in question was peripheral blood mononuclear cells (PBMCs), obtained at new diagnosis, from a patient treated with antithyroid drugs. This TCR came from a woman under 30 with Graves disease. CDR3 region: CASRGNSGANVLTF. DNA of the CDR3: TGTGCCAGCAGGGGTAACTCTGGGGCCAACGTCCTGACTTTC.